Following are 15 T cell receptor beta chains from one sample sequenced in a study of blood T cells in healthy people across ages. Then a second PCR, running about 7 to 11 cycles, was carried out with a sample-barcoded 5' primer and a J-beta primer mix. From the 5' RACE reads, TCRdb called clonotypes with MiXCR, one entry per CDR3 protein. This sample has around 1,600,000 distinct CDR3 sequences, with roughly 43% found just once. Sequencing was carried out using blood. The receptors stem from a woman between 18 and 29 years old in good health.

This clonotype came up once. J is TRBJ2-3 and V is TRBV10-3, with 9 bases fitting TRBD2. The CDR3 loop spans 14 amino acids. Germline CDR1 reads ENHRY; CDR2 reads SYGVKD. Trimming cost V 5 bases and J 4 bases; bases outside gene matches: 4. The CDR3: CAISSGGPSDTQYF. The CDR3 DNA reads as TGTGCCATCAGTAGCGGGGGGCCATCAGATACGCAGTATTTT.

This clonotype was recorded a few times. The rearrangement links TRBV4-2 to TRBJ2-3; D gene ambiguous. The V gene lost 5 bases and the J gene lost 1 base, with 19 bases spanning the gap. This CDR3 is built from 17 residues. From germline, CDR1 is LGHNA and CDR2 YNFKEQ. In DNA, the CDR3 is TGTGCCAGCAGCTACACCCTGCCTAGTGACGGCACAGATACGCAGTATTTT. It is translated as CASSYTLPSDGTDTQYF.

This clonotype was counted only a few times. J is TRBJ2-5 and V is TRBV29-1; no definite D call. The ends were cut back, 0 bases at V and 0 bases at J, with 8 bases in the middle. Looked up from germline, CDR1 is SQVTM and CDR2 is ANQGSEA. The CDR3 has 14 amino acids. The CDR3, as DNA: TGCAGCGTTGAAGAGAAAGAGAACCAAGAGACCCAGTACTTC. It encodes CSVEEKENQETQYF.

The CDR3 reads CASRLTGIGGKNTEAFF. CDR3 sequence (DNA): TGTGCCAGCAGACTGACAGGGATAGGGGGGAAGAACACTGAAGCTTTCTTT. The chain has TRBV27 and TRBJ1-1; TRBD1 matches 7 bases. The CDR3 spans 17 residues. The V gene end was trimmed by 6 bases and the J gene end by 1 base; junction bases not matched to a gene: 14. CDR1 MNHEY and CDR2 SMNVEV come from the germline V gene (reference sequence).

Here the CDR3 reads CSAIEGPLSTDTQYF. For the CDR3, the DNA is TGCAGTGCCATTGAGGGGCCCCTATCCACAGATACGCAGTATTTT. The chain couples TRBV20-1 to TRBJ2-3; the D gene could be TRBD1 or TRBD2 (5 bases each). The CDR3 extends over 15 amino acids. The V end was cut by 6 bases, the J end by 2 bases, with 18 bases between. Germline CDR1 reads DFQATT; CDR2 reads SNEGSKA (reference sequence).

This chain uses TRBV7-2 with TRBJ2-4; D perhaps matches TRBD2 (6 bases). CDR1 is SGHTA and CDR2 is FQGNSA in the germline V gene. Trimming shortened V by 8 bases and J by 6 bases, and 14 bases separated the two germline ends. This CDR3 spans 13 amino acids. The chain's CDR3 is CASGKLGGNIQYF. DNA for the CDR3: TGTGCCAGCGGCAAGCTCGGGGGAAACATTCAGTACTTC.

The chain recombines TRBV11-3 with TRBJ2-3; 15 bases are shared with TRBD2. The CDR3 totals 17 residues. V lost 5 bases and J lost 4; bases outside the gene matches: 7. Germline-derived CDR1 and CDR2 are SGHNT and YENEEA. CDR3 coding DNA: TGTGCCAGCAGCCAAGGACTAGCGGGAGGGGACCCAGATACGCAGTATTTT. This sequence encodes CASSQGLAGGDPDTQYF.

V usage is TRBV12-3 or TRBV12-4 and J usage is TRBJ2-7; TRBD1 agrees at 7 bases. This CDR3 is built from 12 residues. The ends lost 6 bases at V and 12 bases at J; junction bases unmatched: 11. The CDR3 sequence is CASSTTGDRPYF. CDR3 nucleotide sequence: TGTGCCAGCAGCACCACAGGGGATAGACCGTACTTC.

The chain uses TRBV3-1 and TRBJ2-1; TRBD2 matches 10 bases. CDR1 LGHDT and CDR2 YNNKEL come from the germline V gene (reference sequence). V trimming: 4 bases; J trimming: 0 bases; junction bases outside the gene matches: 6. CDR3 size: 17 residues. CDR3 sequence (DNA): TGTGCCAGCAGCCCTAGCGGGGGCCCTAGCTCCTACAATGAGCAGTTCTTC. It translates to CASSPSGGPSSYNEQFF.

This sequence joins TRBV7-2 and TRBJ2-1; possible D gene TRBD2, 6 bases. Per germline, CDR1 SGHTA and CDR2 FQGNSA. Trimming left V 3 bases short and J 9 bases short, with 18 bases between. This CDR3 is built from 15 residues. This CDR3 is CASSFRDLVSGEQFF. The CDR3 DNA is TGTGCCAGCAGCTTCCGGGACTTGGTTTCGGGTGAGCAGTTCTTC. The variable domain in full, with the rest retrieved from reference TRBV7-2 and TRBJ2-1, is GAGVSQSPSNKVTEKGKDVELRCDPISGHTALYWYRQSLGQGLEFLIYFQGNSAPDKSGLPSDRFSAERTGGSVSTLTIQRTQQEDSAVYLCASSFRDLVSGEQFFGPGTRLTVL.

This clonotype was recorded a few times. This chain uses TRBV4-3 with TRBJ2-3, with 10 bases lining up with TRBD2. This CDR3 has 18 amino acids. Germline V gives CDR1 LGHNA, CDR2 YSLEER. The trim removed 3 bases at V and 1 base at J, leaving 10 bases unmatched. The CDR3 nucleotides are TGCGCCAGCAGCCAGGAGGTCGATGGACTAGCGGGCACAGATACGCAGTATTTT. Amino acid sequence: CASSQEVDGLAGTDTQYF.

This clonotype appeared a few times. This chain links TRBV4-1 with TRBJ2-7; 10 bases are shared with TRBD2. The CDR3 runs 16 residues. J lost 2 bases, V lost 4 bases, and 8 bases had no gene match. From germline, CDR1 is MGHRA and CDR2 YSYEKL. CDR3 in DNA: TGCGCCAGCAGCCCGATACTAGCGGGGACCACCTACGAGCAGTACTTC. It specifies CASSPILAGTTYEQYF.

The CDR3 loop is CASSISGPVSYEQYF. CDR3 coding DNA: TGTGCCAGCAGTATCTCAGGGCCCGTTTCCTACGAGCAGTACTTC. The genes are TRBV28 and TRBJ2-7; D is possibly TRBD1 (5 bases). CDR3 length: 15 amino acids. With 5 bases removed from V and 1 base from J, the gap between germline ends came to 15 bases. CDR1 is MDHEN and CDR2 is SYDVKM in the germline V gene.

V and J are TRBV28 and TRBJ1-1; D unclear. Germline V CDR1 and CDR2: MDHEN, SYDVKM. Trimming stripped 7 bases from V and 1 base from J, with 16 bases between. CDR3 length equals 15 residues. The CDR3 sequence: CASTPGGSGNTEAFF. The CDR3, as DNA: TGTGCCAGCACCCCTGGAGGGAGTGGGAACACTGAAGCTTTCTTT.

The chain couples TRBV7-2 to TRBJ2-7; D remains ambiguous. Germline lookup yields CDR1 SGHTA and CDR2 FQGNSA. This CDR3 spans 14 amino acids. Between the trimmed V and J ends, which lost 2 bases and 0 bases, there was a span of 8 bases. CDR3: CASSLRSLSYEQYF. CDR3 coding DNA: TGTGCCAGCAGCTTAAGGAGCCTCTCCTACGAGCAGTACTTC.